A single sample gave rise to the 21 T cell receptor beta chains below, sequenced in a study of T cell clonality in common variable immunodeficiency. Study conclusions and caveats: In common variable immunodeficiency, TCR beta chains reportedly carried fewer deletions and N-nucleotide insertions.

For these TCRs, the target antigens are not known. Clones were read by immunoSEQ multiplex PCR, and TCRdb kept only the in-frame ones, dropping some. Reported are roughly 13,000 clones, none seen only once; the ten largest carry roughly 8.1%. Source material: peripheral blood mononuclear cells. These receptors were collected from a human donor with common variable immunodeficiency.

This clone has more than one count but fewer than ten. The read stops 3 residues short of the end of the CDR3; the missing end is completed from the germline J gene. This chain joins TRBV7-9 and TRBJ2-7; 7 positions agree with TRBD1. The CDR3 runs 14 residues. From germline, CDR1 is SEHNR and CDR2 FQNEAQ (reference sequence). The V gene end was trimmed by 2 bases and the J gene end by 5 bases; junction bases not matched to a gene: 6. This CDR3 reads CASSLFDRVHEQYF. The sequenced CDR3 bases are TGTGCCAGCAGCTTATTTGACAGGGTCCACGAG.

In its sample, this clone ranks as medium-sized. Sequencing ends 3 residues short of the CDR3 end; the germline J gene provides the rest. The gene calls are TRBV7-2 and TRBJ2-1; D remains ambiguous. V was clipped by 7 bases and J by 0 bases, with 13 bases between them. CDR1 and CDR2 (germline): SGHTA, FQGNSA. The CDR3 consists of 15 residues. This CDR3 is CASTRDKSSYNEQFF. The CDR3 DNA, read in part, is TGTGCCAGCACCCGAGACAAGAGCTCCTACAATGAG.

This clone was seen more than once but under ten times. The read ends 3 residues before the CDR3 terminus; that terminus is restored from the germline J gene. Other DNA sequences in the same sample also yield this CDR3. The gene calls are TRBV18 and TRBJ1-3; 8 positions agree with TRBD1. The germline V gene has CDR1 KGHSH and CDR2 LQKENI. CDR3 length: 14 residues. V was clipped by 3 bases and J by 4 bases; unmatched bases: 2. CDR3: CASSPQGAGNTIYF. The CDR3 bases that were read are TGTGCCAGCTCACCCCAGGGGGCCGGAAACACC.

With respect to this clone: Read coverage stops 3 residues before the CDR3 terminus; the germline J gene supplies the remainder. This chain connects TRBV7-3 to TRBJ1-6; 9 bases agree with TRBD1. CDR3 length equals 16 residues. Germline values: CDR1 SGHTA, CDR2 FQGTGA. With V trimmed by 0 bases and J by 7 bases, 4 bases remained unmatched. The sequenced CDR3 bases are TGTGCCAGCAGCTTAACGATGGGGACAGGGAATTCACCC. It translates to CASSLTMGTGNSP. The full CDR3 protein is CASSLTMGTGNSPLHF. Based on the CDR3 plus reference TRBV7-3 and TRBJ1-6, the full variable domain is GAGVSQTPSNKVTEKGKYVELRCDPISGHTALYWYRQSLGQGPEFLIYFQGTGAADDSGLPNDRFFAVRPEGSVSTLKIQRTERGDSAVYLCASSLTMGTGNSPLHFGNGTRLTVT.

Only a few counts were recorded for this clone. The read ends 3 residues before the CDR3 terminus; that terminus is restored from the germline J gene. This chain links TRBV7-9 with TRBJ2-2; D might be TRBD2 (6 bases). The V and J ends lost 1 base and 6 bases respectively, with 12 bases between them. The CDR3 is 15 residues long. From germline, CDR1 is SEHNR and CDR2 FQNEAQ (reference sequence). The part of the CDR3 DNA that was read is TGTGCCAGCAGCTTAGTACGACTAGAGGCCGGGGAG. Protein sequence: CASSLVRLEAGE. The complete CDR3 reads CASSLVRLEAGELFF. Looking up the rest from reference TRBV7-9 and TRBJ2-2 gives the full variable domain: DTGVSQNPRHKITKRGQNVTFRCDPISEHNRLYWYRQTLGQGPEFLTYFQNEAQLEKSRLLSDRFSAERPKGSFSTLEIQRTEQGDSAMYLCASSLVRLEAGELFFGEGSRLTVL.

As concerns this clone: The sequenced fragment ends 3 residues before the CDR3 boundary, so the rest is inferred from the germline J gene. The chain uses TRBV6-1 and TRBJ2-7; a possible D gene is TRBD2 (6 bases). The germline CDR1 and CDR2 sequences are MNHNS and SASEGT. Trimming shortened V by 1 base and J by 2 bases, and 15 bases separated the two germline ends. The CDR3 is made up of 16 amino acids. The CDR3 region is CASSEVSGRGTYEQYF. CDR3 DNA, as far as it was read: TGTGCCAGCAGTGAAGTCTCGGGACGGGGGACCTACGAG.

This clone was detected only a few times. The read ends 3 residues shy of where the CDR3 ends; the end is completed using the germline J gene. The chain uses TRBV6-1 and TRBJ2-2, with D perhaps TRBD1 (6 bases). The V end lost 6 bases, the J end lost 7 bases, and 18 bases lay between the germline ends. Germline CDR1 is MNHNS and CDR2 is SASEGT. This CDR3 has 15 residues. Here the CDR3 reads CASREMNRDLGELFF. The covered CDR3 bases are TGTGCCAGCAGGGAAATGAACAGGGATCTCGGGGAG.

About this clone: One end of the junction varies from germline; a read error may be responsible. Read data end 3 residues before the CDR3 end; the end is taken from the germline J gene. The V and J genes are TRBV19 and TRBJ1-1, with 7 nucleotides matching TRBD1. The CDR3 is 17 residues long. Looked up from germline, CDR1 is LNHDA and CDR2 is SQIVND (reference sequence). The CDR3 sequence is CASRIVAGGATNTEAFF. Incomplete CDR3 DNA: TGTGCCAGTAGGATAGTGGCAGGGGGTGCTACGAACACTGAA.

In the case of this clone: The DNA ends 3 residues before the CDR3 does, and the rest of the CDR3 is filled in from the germline J gene. The J gene is TRBJ2-2, the V gene TRBV6-2 or TRBV6-3; perhaps TRBD2 as D (5 bases). This CDR3 region has 14 residues. Trimming stripped 6 bases from V and 2 bases from J, with 10 bases between. CDR1 is MNHEY and CDR2 is SVGEGT in the germline V gene. CDR3 DNA, as far as it was read: TGTGCCAGCAGCCCTGGACTTAACACCGGGGAG. Translated, it gives CASSPGLNTGE. The complete CDR3 protein is CASSPGLNTGELFF.

This clone occurred a few times. Coverage ceases 3 residues before the CDR3 finishes, and the germline J gene fills in the end. The chain couples TRBV19 to TRBJ2-3; maybe TRBD1 (5 bases). CDR3 length: 13 amino acids. Germline V gene sequence: CDR1 LNHDA, CDR2 SQIVND (reference sequence). The sequenced part of the CDR3 DNA is TGTGCCAGTAGTTCAGGGTCTCTACGAGCG. Amino acid sequence: CASSSGSLRA. The complete CDR3 reads CASSSGSLRAQYF.

There are a few counts of this clone. The CDR3 sequence is CASTSPDRGTTEAFF. The sequenced CDR3 bases are TGTGCCAGCACCTCTCCGGACAGGGGGACCACTGAA. This chain uses TRBV7-6 with TRBJ1-1; 10 bases match TRBD1. The read falls 3 residues short of the CDR3 end, and the missing part is taken from the germline J gene. The CDR3 contains 15 residues. Per germline, CDR1 SGHVS and CDR2 FNYEAQ. The V segment lost 7 bases and the J segment 4 bases; nucleotides outside the gene matches: 9.

This clone is labeled as medium-sized. The missing CDR3 end, 3 residues past where the read stops, is filled in from the germline J gene. This chain links TRBV7-6 with TRBJ2-5; 8 positions match TRBD1. The CDR3 covers 12 residues. V shed 5 bases, J shed 5 bases, and the junction held 1 base outside the gene matches. Germline loops: CDR1 SGHVS, CDR2 FNYEAQ. The part of the CDR3 DNA that was read is TGTGCCAGCAGCCAGGGGGCTGAGACC. It codes for CASSQGAET. The full CDR3 sequence reads CASSQGAETQYF.

About this clone itself: From the germline J gene comes the end of the CDR3, since the read stops 3 residues before it. This chain connects TRBV20-1 to TRBJ2-7, with 11 bases fitting TRBD2. CDR1 and CDR2 from the germline V gene are DFQATT and SNEGSKA (reference sequence). After removal of 5 bases from V and 4 bases from J, the junction contained 4 bases not matched to a gene. This CDR3 is 13 amino acids long. Partial CDR3 DNA: TGCAGTGCTTCGGGGACTAGCGGTTACGAG. This translates into CSASGTSGYE. From start to end, the CDR3 is CSASGTSGYEQYF.

A note on this clone: From the germline J gene comes the end of the CDR3, since the read stops 3 residues before it. The V and J genes are TRBV7-2 and TRBJ2-7; 8 bases map to TRBD1. This CDR3 has 15 residues. The ends lost 0 bases at V and 3 bases at J; junction bases unmatched: 4. Per the germline V gene, CDR1 is SGHTA and CDR2 is FQGNSA. The CDR3 bases that were read are TGTGCCAGCAGCTTAGCCACAGGGGGATACTACGAG. It codes for CASSLATGGYYE. The CDR3 in full is CASSLATGGYYEQYF.

This clone appeared a few times. The read ends 3 residues early relative to the CDR3; the germline J gene fills the gap. The V call is TRBV2, the J call TRBJ2-1; 8 bases line up with TRBD1. Trimming took 11 bases from V and 3 from J; bases not matched to a gene: 9. CDR1 and CDR2 (germline): SNHLY, FYNNEI. The CDR3 extends over 14 amino acids. The CDR3 bases that were read are TGTGCCTCTCAACCGGGACAGGTCTACAATGAG. It codes for CASQPGQVYNE. The whole CDR3 is CASQPGQVYNEQFF.

As for this clone: The CDR3 is cut off 3 residues early in the read; its end comes from the germline J gene. The rearrangement links TRBV7-2 to TRBJ1-2; tentatively, D is TRBD1 (6 bases). The V end lost 4 bases, the J end lost 1 base, and 13 bases lay between the germline ends. The germline V gene encodes CDR1 SGHTA and CDR2 FQGNSA. This CDR3 spans 15 amino acids. The CDR3 bases that were read are TGTGCCAGCAGCTCGATAGGGGGTGGTAACTATGGC. Its protein is CASSSIGGGNYG. The full CDR3 sequence reads CASSSIGGGNYGYTF. The full variable domain, rest sourced from reference TRBV7-2 and TRBJ1-2, is GAGVSQSPSNKVTEKGKDVELRCDPISGHTALYWYRQSLGQGLEFLIYFQGNSAPDKSGLPSDRFSAERTGGSVSTLTIQRTQQEDSAVYLCASSSIGGGNYGYTFGSGTRLTVV.

This clone has only a few counts. The read stops 3 residues short of the end of the CDR3; the missing end is completed from the germline J gene. This chain connects TRBV7-9 to TRBJ1-5, with 9 bases that match TRBD1. The trim removed 5 bases at V and 6 bases at J, leaving 5 bases unmatched. The germline gives CDR1 SEHNR, CDR2 FQNEAQ (reference sequence). The CDR3 has 14 residues. The CDR3 bases that were read are TGTGCCAGCAGCCTCGGACAGGGGATTCAGCCC. Residues: CASSLGQGIQP. The CDR3 as a whole reads CASSLGQGIQPQHF.

About this clone: The read halts 3 residues ahead of the CDR3 end, with the missing end drawn from the germline J gene. The V call is TRBV6-4, the J call TRBJ1-6; 7 bases map to TRBD1. With 0 bases clipped from V and 7 bases from J, the junction kept 3 bases outside the gene matches. CDR3 length: 15 residues. Germline values: CDR1 MRHNA, CDR2 SNTAGT. The part of the CDR3 DNA that was read is TGTGCCAGCAGTGACTCCTGGGGACAGAATTCACCC. It codes for CASSDSWGQNSP. The CDR3 reads in full as CASSDSWGQNSPLHF.

This clone was seen a few times. Sequencing ends 3 residues short of the CDR3 end; the germline J gene provides the rest. The rearrangement links TRBV19 to TRBJ1-4; possible D gene TRBD1, 5 bases. V lost 5 bases to trimming and J lost 6 bases, with 19 bases between them. The CDR3 sequence is 16 residues long. CDR1 and CDR2 (germline): LNHDA, SQIVND (reference sequence). The CDR3 reads CASSRQGLGIYEKLFF. Partial CDR3 DNA: TGTGCCAGTAGTCGGCAGGGTCTCGGTATTTATGAAAAA.

This clone was found a few times. Sequencing ends 3 residues short of the CDR3 end; the germline J gene provides the rest. The chain employs TRBV30 and TRBJ1-4; a weak D match, TRBD1 (6 bases). The CDR3 runs 13 residues. Trimming left V 5 bases short and J 5 bases short, with 12 bases between. CDR1 is GTSNPN, CDR2 SVGIG, per germline (reference sequence). CDR3 DNA, as far as it was read: TGTGCCTGGCGAGGACAGAGCAATGAAAAA. Protein: CAWRGQSNEK. The entire CDR3 protein reads CAWRGQSNEKLFF.

This clone was counted at least ten times. The read ends 3 residues shy of where the CDR3 ends; the end is completed using the germline J gene. This chain connects TRBV7-8 to TRBJ2-5; D unclear. V was pared by 5 bases and J by 5 bases, with 12 bases between. The germline V gene encodes CDR1 SGHVS and CDR2 FQNEAQ. CDR3 length: 13 residues. CDR3 DNA, as far as it was read: TGTGCCAGCAGCCCCGTCCGGGTTGAGACC. It is translated as CASSPVRVET. The full CDR3 protein reads CASSPVRVETQYF.